These 24 T cell receptor beta chains were sequenced from one sample in a study of metastatic and nonmetastatic thyroid tumors. TCRdb re-called the PCR reads through MiXCR. The data show some 90,000 clones, with approximately 9% seen just once and more than 8% held by the top ten. Every patient was untreated before thyroid surgery. The material sequenced was blood. The receptors were gathered from a female donor with papillary thyroid cancer or a benign thyroid nodule (not recorded which). Some clones in this sample may be carry-over from other donors' samples.

The chain joins TRBV4-2 to TRBJ2-3; 12 bases line up with TRBD2. V shed 0 bases, J shed 0 bases, and the junction held 10 bases outside the gene matches. This CDR3 is built from 20 residues. The germline V gene encodes CDR1 LGHNA and CDR2 YNFKEQ. CDR3: CASSQEIRLAGASSTDTQYF. The DNA for the CDR3 is TGTGCCAGCAGCCAAGAAATACGACTAGCGGGGGCCTCAAGCACAGATACGCAGTATTTT.

In its sample, this clone was seen many times. The V and J genes are TRBV2 and TRBJ1-1; D remains ambiguous. The V end was cut by 6 bases, the J end by 1 base, with 9 bases between. The CDR3 extends over 13 amino acids. Germline CDR1 SNHLY, CDR2 FYNNEI. The CDR3 region has the DNA TGTGCCAGCAGGGTTCGGCAGAACACTGAAGCTTTCTTT. Translating gives CASRVRQNTEAFF. Variable domain in full (rest from reference TRBV2 and TRBJ1-1): EPEVTQTPSHQVTQMGQEVILRCVPISNHLYFYWYRQILGQKVEFLVSFYNNEISEKSEIFDDQFSVERPDGSNFTLKIRSTKLEDSAMYFCASRVRQNTEAFFGQGTRLTVV.

Ten or more counts support this clone. This sequence joins TRBV6-1 and TRBJ1-3; 7 bases map to TRBD1. This CDR3 has 15 residues. The ends lost 7 bases at V and 0 bases at J; junction bases unmatched: 6. Germline V gene lookup returns CDR1 MNHNS and CDR2 SASEGT. CDR3 sequence reads: CASTTGQVSGNTIYF. The CDR3 nucleotides are TGTGCCAGCACCACCGGACAGGTCTCTGGAAACACCATATATTTT.

This clone has ten or more counts. This chain links TRBV6-1 with TRBJ2-6, with 10 bases aligning to TRBD1. This CDR3 spans 15 amino acids. V dropped 6 bases and J dropped 2; count of bases not matched to a gene: 1. Germline-derived CDR1 and CDR2 are MNHNS and SASEGT. The CDR3 reads CASRTGGAGANVLTF. The CDR3 nucleotides are TGTGCCAGCAGGACAGGGGGCGCTGGGGCCAACGTCCTGACTTTC.

The chain has TRBV28 and TRBJ2-1; D not certain. Trimming left V 2 bases short and J 6 bases short, with 5 bases between. The CDR3 is 12 residues long. CDR1 is MDHEN and CDR2 is SYDVKM in the germline V gene. CDR3 sequence: CASSLGVNEQFF. CDR3 DNA sequence: TGTGCCAGCAGTTTAGGGGTCAATGAGCAGTTCTTC.

As for this clone: A much larger clone differs by one base, so this may be a read error. The sample carries other DNA sequences with the same CDR3. In DNA form, the CDR3 reads TGCAGTGCTAGCCACAGCGACACAGATACGCAGTATTTT. Amino acid sequence: CSASHSDTDTQYF. The chain employs TRBV20-1 and TRBJ2-3; D uncertain. Germline lookup yields CDR1 DFQATT and CDR2 SNEGSKA (reference sequence). Trimming pared 3 bases from V and 2 bases from J, leaving 9 bases between. There are 13 residues in the CDR3.

This clone was recorded at least ten times. The rearrangement joins TRBV6-1 to TRBJ2-7, with TRBD1 matching 7 bases. The trim removed 6 bases at V and 0 bases at J, leaving 5 bases unmatched. Per germline, CDR1 MNHNS and CDR2 SASEGT. The CDR3 extends over 14 amino acids. The CDR3 bases are TGTGCCAGCAGGACGACAGGGAACTCCTACGAGCAGTACTTC. It translates to CASRTTGNSYEQYF.

This clone was observed a handful of times. With a much larger clone just one base away, this may be a read error. This rearrangement joins TRBV6-1 to TRBJ2-3; D remains unclear. Germline lookup yields CDR1 MNHNS and CDR2 SASEGT. The CDR3 covers 14 residues. The V end was cut by 5 bases, the J end by 0 bases, with 9 bases between. In DNA, the CDR3 is TGTGCCAGCAGTCCGGTGGGGAGCACAGATACGCAGTATTTT. It encodes CASSPVGSTDTQYF.

This clone was picked up many times. This CDR3 is CASSRVGVSGGNTIYF. CDR3 sequence (DNA): TGTGCCAGCAGTCGGGTGGGGGTCTCTGGCGGAAACACCATATATTTT. V is TRBV28 and J is TRBJ1-3, with D possibly being TRBD1 (5 bases). The CDR3 contains 16 residues. Trimming shortened V by 5 bases and J by 4 bases, and 18 bases separated the two germline ends. Per germline, CDR1 MDHEN and CDR2 SYDVKM. Complete variable domain (other parts from reference TRBV28 and TRBJ1-3): DVKVTQSSRYLVKRTGEKVFLECVQDMDHENMFWYRQDPGLGLRLIYFSYDVKMKEKGDIPEGYSVSREKKERFSLILESASTNQTSMYLCASSRVGVSGGNTIYFGEGSWLTVV.

The rearrangement joins TRBV27 to TRBJ2-2; 10 bases are shared with TRBD1. CDR1 and CDR2 from the germline V gene are MNHEY and SMNVEV (reference sequence). The V and J ends lost 4 bases and 5 bases, in that order; junction bases with no gene match: 7. The CDR3 is 16 residues long. CDR3 residues: CASSSSTGGETGELFF. In DNA form, the CDR3 reads TGTGCCAGCAGTTCCTCGACAGGGGGCGAAACCGGGGAGCTGTTTTTT.

This clone was observed many times. The V and J genes are TRBV4-2 and TRBJ2-7, with 11 bases identical to TRBD1. The CDR3 is made up of 16 amino acids. Germline CDR1 is LGHNA and CDR2 is YNFKEQ. V trimming: 1 base; J trimming: 3 bases; junction bases outside the gene matches: 5. DNA of the CDR3: TGTGCCAGCAGCCAAGCTCCGGGGACAGGGGGCTACGAGCAGTACTTC. This gives the protein CASSQAPGTGGYEQYF.

In regard to this clone: A much larger clonotype is one base distant, so this may be a read error. The chain recombines TRBV9 with TRBJ2-2; D might be TRBD1 or TRBD2, each matching 5 bases. Trimming took off 0 bases at V and 4 bases at J, with 13 bases between the two ends. The V gene's germline CDR1 is SGDLS and CDR2 YYNGEE. This CDR3 comprises 16 residues. The CDR3 region has the DNA TGTGCCAGCAGCGTAGGACAGAGGGCCGGCACCGGGGAGCTGTTTTTT. Encoded protein: CASSVGQRAGTGELFF.

The chain joins TRBV11-2 to TRBJ1-3; D remains unclear. In germline, CDR1 is SGHAT, CDR2 FQNNGV. The CDR3 contains 13 residues. Trimming pared 3 bases from V and 5 bases from J, leaving 8 bases between. CDR3 in amino acids: CASSLDIRNTIYF. For the CDR3, the DNA is TGTGCCAGCAGCTTGGATATCCGAAACACCATATATTTT. Complete variable domain (other parts from reference TRBV11-2 and TRBJ1-3): EAGVAQSPRYKIIEKRQSVAFWCNPISGHATLYWYQQILGQGPKLLIQFQNNGVVDDSQLPKDRFSAERLKGVDSTLKIQPAKLEDSAVYLCASSLDIRNTIYFGEGSWLTVV.

This clone was counted at least ten times. The chain has TRBV6-2 or TRBV6-3 and TRBJ1-5; D is unresolved. The CDR3 contains 14 residues. The V gene's germline CDR1 is MNHEY and CDR2 SVGEGT. V was trimmed by 4 bases and J by 0 bases, leaving 7 bases between them. The CDR3 loop reads CASSSGYSNQPQHF. The CDR3 nucleotides read TGTGCCAGCAGTTCAGGTTATAGCAATCAGCCCCAGCATTTT.

This clone has ten or more counts. This chain connects TRBV6-2 or TRBV6-3 to TRBJ1-3; D may be TRBD1 (6 bases). The CDR3 totals 20 residues. Germline V gives CDR1 MNHEY, CDR2 SVGEGT. V gave up 0 bases and J gave up 0 bases, with 21 bases separating them. Here the CDR3 DNA reads TGTGCCAGCAGTTACTCGACCGCGGGACACCCCTCCCGCTCTGGAAACACCATATATTTT. It encodes CASSYSTAGHPSRSGNTIYF.

This clone was counted many times. The J gene is TRBJ1-4, the V gene TRBV2; 9 bases match TRBD1. The trim removed 4 bases at V and 2 bases at J, leaving 2 bases unmatched. Looked up from germline, CDR1 is SNHLY and CDR2 is FYNNEI. The CDR3 has 15 amino acids. CDR3 sequence reads: CASSGQGVTNEKLFF. CDR3 in DNA: TGTGCCAGCAGTGGACAGGGGGTTACTAATGAAAAACTGTTTTTT. The full variable domain, its missing parts supplied by reference TRBV2 and TRBJ1-4, is EPEVTQTPSHQVTQMGQEVILRCVPISNHLYFYWYRQILGQKVEFLVSFYNNEISEKSEIFDDQFSVERPDGSNFTLKIRSTKLEDSAMYFCASSGQGVTNEKLFFGSGTQLSVL.

This clone was seen repeatedly, ten times or more. V is TRBV2 and J is TRBJ2-1; possible D gene TRBD2, 6 bases. This CDR3 spans 15 amino acids. Trimming pared 4 bases from V and 2 bases from J, leaving 12 bases between. CDR1 SNHLY and CDR2 FYNNEI come from the germline V gene. This CDR3 is CASSVSRGAYNEQFF. CDR3 bases: TGTGCCAGCAGTGTATCGCGGGGAGCCTACAATGAGCAGTTCTTC.

This clone came up many times. J is TRBJ2-7 and V is TRBV27; 11 bases are shared with TRBD1. The CDR3 sequence is 15 residues long. V trimming: 4 bases; J trimming: 3 bases; junction bases outside the gene matches: 5. Germline CDR1 MNHEY, CDR2 SMNVEV (reference sequence). The CDR3 here is CASSSSGTGGYEQYF. CDR3 DNA: TGTGCCAGCAGTTCTTCCGGGACAGGGGGCTACGAGCAGTACTTC.

The V and J genes are TRBV20-1 and TRBJ2-5; D is unclear. This CDR3 has 12 residues. Trimming shortened V by 6 bases and J by 2 bases, and 10 bases separated the two germline ends. The V gene's germline CDR1 is DFQATT and CDR2 SNEGSKA (reference sequence). This chain's CDR3 is CSANRAQETQYF. The CDR3 DNA follows: TGCAGTGCCAACCGAGCTCAAGAGACCCAGTACTTC.

There are many counts of this clone. CDR3 protein: CASSIAGTGDTQYF. The CDR3 bases are TGTGCCAGTAGTATAGCGGGGACCGGAGATACGCAGTATTTT. The chain carries TRBV19 and TRBJ2-3, with D possibly being TRBD1 or TRBD2 (5 bases each). Germline CDR1 and CDR2: LNHDA and SQIVND (reference sequence). Trimming removed 1 base at V and 5 bases at J, with 10 bases between. The CDR3 consists of 14 residues.

The CDR3 reads CASSQYGQGANQPQHF. CDR3 DNA: TGTGCCAGCAGCCAATACGGACAGGGAGCAAATCAGCCCCAGCATTTT. The chain couples TRBV6-1 to TRBJ1-5, with 8 bases lining up with TRBD1. V lost 6 bases, J lost 4 bases, and 11 bases stayed unmatched. The germline CDR1 and CDR2 sequences are MNHNS and SASEGT. The CDR3 has 16 residues.

Only a few counts were recorded for this clone. This could be a read error, since a much larger clone is one nucleotide away. The same CDR3 is also encoded by other DNA sequences in this sample. V and J are TRBV7-9 and TRBJ1-5; D unresolved. The CDR3 is 15 amino acids. Germline-derived CDR1 and CDR2 are SEHNR and FQNEAQ (reference sequence). The germline V and J ends were trimmed by 4 bases and 5 bases, with 15 bases remaining between them. The CDR3 reads CASSSPGDGDQPQHF. Written as DNA, the CDR3 is TGTGCCAGCAGCTCCCCGGGTGATGGGGATCAGCCCCAGCATTTT.

This sequence joins TRBV7-6 and TRBJ2-1; D is perhaps TRBD1 or TRBD2 (6 bases each). Germline V lookup: CDR1 SGHVS, CDR2 FNYEAQ. The V end was cut by 5 bases, the J end by 14 bases, with 19 bases between. This CDR3 spans 13 amino acids. The DNA for the CDR3 is TGTGCCAGCAGCCCCAGGGGAGGCAATGGGAAGTTCTTC. Its translation: CASSPRGGNGKFF.

This clone was found many times. The rearrangement links TRBV6-5 to TRBJ2-7; 9 bases are a match to TRBD1. J was trimmed by 3 bases and V by 2 bases; bases with no gene match: 5. This CDR3 is 15 amino acids long. Germline CDR1 is MNHEY and CDR2 is SVGAGI. In DNA form, the CDR3 reads TGTGCCAGCAGTTACCTCCGGGACAGGGACTACGAGCAGTACTTC. Translated, it gives CASSYLRDRDYEQYF.